This TCR beta chain was captured in a study of regulatory T cells in long-lasting Graves disease (dated by TCRdb to 2020 to 2023). Looking at the study overall: In the newly diagnosed Graves' disease group, patients had been taking antithyroid drugs for less than 3 months. Peripheral blood TCR sequencing and RNA sequencing compared persistent Graves' disease patients with newly diagnosed Graves' disease patients. The study took place in China and was registered as a clinical trial. A total of about 33 samples underwent TCR sequencing, from roughly 13 patients with persistent Graves' disease and 20 or so patients with newly diagnosed Graves' disease. The full study reports these points: Peripheral blood alone was examined, since thyroid tissue, which constituted the primary lesion, could not be accessed. Sequencing and analysis were restricted to the TCR beta chain. Lower TCR Shannon entropy and fewer highly expanded clones were observed in persistent Graves' disease patients than in newly diagnosed patients, which suggested clonal expansion. The small sample size was acknowledged by the authors as a limitation that may reduce accuracy. TRBV28, TRBJ1-2 and TRBJ2-5 were preferentially used in persistent disease, while TRBV20-1 and TRBJ2-1 were favored in newly diagnosed disease. Persistent patients shared more public clonotypes among themselves (around 3,000) than newly diagnosed patients did (roughly 920).

The time point label, as the study defines it: newly diagnosed GD, antithyroid drugs for less than 3 months. For both TCR sequencing and RNA sequencing, RNA was extracted from PBMCs using TRIzol. The diagnosis of Graves' disease was made according to American Thyroid Association guidelines. Recruitment of patients was carried out at an endocrinology department in Xi'an, China. Each patient gave approximately 10 milliliters of peripheral blood, collected in an EDTA anticoagulant tube. Ficoll Paque Plus density gradient separation was used to isolate PBMCs, and no additional T cell sorting was done. An Agilent 2100 Bioanalyzer and agarose gel were used to check RNA quality, and a NanoDrop 2000 was used to measure RNA concentration. Counted from cysteine to phenylalanine, this CDR3 has 13 amino acids. Just CDR3 DNA is preserved here, 39 bases in frame from base 1. The CDR1 and CDR2 encoded by the germline V gene (reference sequence) are SEHNR and FQNEAQ. The germline ends are 6 bases apart after V is trimmed by 1 base and J by 2 bases.

Libraries were constructed by multiplex PCR. Sequencing was performed on an Illumina HiSeq 4000. To build TCR beta libraries, CDR3 regions were amplified by Arm-PCR using iRepertoire HTBI primers. PCR products were gel purified before sequencing. The study's processing was this. A total of fewer than 70 TRBV and approximately 13 TRBJ segments were identified across samples and were used for gene usage analysis of CDR3 amino acid clonotypes. COPE and FqMerger were used to merge filtered high-quality paired reads into contigs. BLAST was used to align contigs to IMGT TRBV, TRBD and TRBJ reference genes, with CDR3 defined following IMGT. Any clonotype with a frequency above 0.1% was counted as a highly expanded clone. Repertoire diversity was measured by Shannon entropy, and V-J evenness by the Gini coefficient. A clonotype was considered public if more than one individual shared it. Using fastp trimming at Q25 and MiXCR clonotype assembly, TCRdb reanalyzed the public sequencing data and kept in-frame beta chains. Each CDR3 protein appears once, grouped with its most common genes and DNA. The authors' filters were not applied to this entry. This sample gives over 350,000 distinct CDR3 sequences in total; less than 15% of them show up just once. The ten largest make up over 15% of the sample.

This clonotype has a count of ten or more. Its cognate antigen has yet to be identified. Base qualities are not provided; no much larger clone lies one nucleotide away. The data also belong to a second study, concerning T cells in Graves' hyperthyroidism and ophthalmopathy. That second publication adds: Stable Graves' hyperthyroidism was defined as no progression to ophthalmopathy during 18 months of follow-up. Hyperthyroidism patients were newly diagnosed, with disease duration under 2 months, and aged 18 to 65 years. Any patient with an uncontrolled infection, another autoimmune disease, pregnancy or lactation was excluded. Diagnoses relied on clinical symptoms, serum thyroxine and TRAb, thyroid ultrasound and orbital computed tomography. The first round of RT-PCR for the TCR CDR3 was performed with the HTBI primer set and the Qiagen OneStep RT-PCR kit. Most expanded thyroid clonotypes (frequency above 0.001) were also detected in blood, suggesting blood repertoires may reflect thyroid immune responses. In cross-validation, a model built on a 13 V-J signature told ophthalmopathy apart from stable hyperthyroidism with 85% to 90% sensitivity and around 83% specificity, and in testing the same model reached 80%/75%. In validation, the model predicted progression to ophthalmopathy a median of around 6.5 months before onset, with about 71% sensitivity and roughly 72% specificity. TCR V-J signatures able to tell the groups apart were searched for in a discovery cohort of approximately 95 patients, of whom more than 40 had Graves' ophthalmopathy and about 60 had stable Graves' hyperthyroidism. Prospective prediction of ophthalmopathy was tested in an independent validation cohort of fewer than 20 hyperthyroidism patients and some 17 patients who later progressed to ophthalmopathy. The 100 discovery patients were randomly split 7:3 into training and test sets. In six Graves' hyperthyroidism patients, the study also compared T-cell repertoires from thyroid tissue with T-cell repertoires from blood. Following sampling, methimazole starting at 30 mg daily was given to hyperthyroidism patients, and high-dose intravenous methylprednisolone was given to ophthalmopathy patients. The libraries were constructed in a second round of multiplex PCR and then size-selected and purified. Paired-end sequencing of the libraries was performed with 100 bp reads on an Illumina HiSeq2000. Raw data were processed with SOAPnuke, discarding reads with adapters, uncalled bases, mean Phred below 15, or no exact constant-primer or identifier match. COPE v1.2.5 was used to merge high-quality paired reads, and clonotypes were defined as unique nucleotide sequences. Clonotypes were aligned to IMGT TRBV, TRBD and TRBJ reference segments using MiTCR v1.1. Only V-J combinations with frequency above 0.0001, covering about 99% of repertoires, were analysed. The TCS score was defined as F50 (clonal expansion) divided by E x V (chaos), with BLOSUM62-based TCRdist calculated between CDR3 peptides within each V-J. Welch's t-statistics and random forest reduced around 510 V-J features to roughly 13, which were used in a naive Bayes classifier (R e1071). No statistical method was used to set the sample size in advance, and investigators knew the group allocation. TCR Vbeta CDR3 sequencing of around 130 peripheral blood samples (fewer than 45 ophthalmopathy, 70 to 85 hyperthyroidism and around 17 progressor patients) is reported in the paper.

Sequences were derived from peripheral blood mononuclear cells (PBMCs), sampled at new diagnosis, from a patient treated with antithyroid drugs. The clonotype comes from a woman between 50 and 59 years old with Graves disease. Donor details come from another sample of the same person, matched by shared clones. The chain is encoded by TRBV7-9 joined to TRBJ2-7; there is no confident call for the D gene. The DNA reads TGTGCCAGCAGCTTAGACACACCCTACGAGCAGTACTTC. It encodes CASSLDTPYEQYF.